This T cell receptor beta chain was retrieved from a study of T cell responses to AZD1222 COVID-19 vaccine. With regard to this clone: Its specificity is not known.

Data came from immunoSEQ multiplex PCR; TCRdb stores just in-frame clones and leaves some out. Among roughly 110,000 clones listed, 87% were seen once. The V gene end was trimmed by 3 bases and the J gene end by 1 base; junction bases not matched to a gene: 8. The CDR3 extends over 17 amino acids. Germline V gene lookup returns CDR1 SGDLS and CDR2 YYNGEE. Points from the study as a whole: Across the whole spike, CD4 TCRs peaked at regions 160-218 and 743-854.

This sequence joins TRBV9 and TRBJ2-1; 9 bases align to TRBD2. The sequencing used peripheral blood, collected on day 0 of AZD1222 vaccination. This receptor was obtained from an adult in good health. The CDR3 DNA follows: TGTGCCAGCAGCGCCCTAGCGGGGCAGTCTTCCTACAATGAGCAGTTCTTC. Amino acid sequence: CASSALAGQSSYNEQFF.